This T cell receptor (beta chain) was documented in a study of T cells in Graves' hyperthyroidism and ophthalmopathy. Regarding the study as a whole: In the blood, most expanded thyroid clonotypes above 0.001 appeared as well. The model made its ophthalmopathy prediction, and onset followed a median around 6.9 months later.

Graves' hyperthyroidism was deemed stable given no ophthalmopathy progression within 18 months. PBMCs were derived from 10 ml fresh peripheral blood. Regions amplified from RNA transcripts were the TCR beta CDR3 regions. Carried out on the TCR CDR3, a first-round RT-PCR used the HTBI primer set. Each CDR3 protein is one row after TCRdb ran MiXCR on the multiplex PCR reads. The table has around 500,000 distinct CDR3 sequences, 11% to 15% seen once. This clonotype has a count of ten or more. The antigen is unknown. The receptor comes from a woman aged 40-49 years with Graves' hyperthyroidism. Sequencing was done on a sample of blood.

In nucleotides, the CDR3 is TGTGCCAGCCGCCGAACCGGGACAGGGAATGAAAAACTGTTTTTT. Translation: CASRRTGTGNEKLFF. The rearrangement joins TRBV5-6 to TRBJ1-4, with 9 bases lining up with TRBD1. CDR1 and CDR2 (germline): SGHDT, YYEEEE. There are 15 residues in the CDR3. The junction had 9 bases not matched to a gene; V was cut back by 7 bases and J by 5 bases.